One and the same sample provided the 5 T cell receptor beta chains below, sequenced in a study of blood T cell repertoires in COVID-19. The method was immunoSEQ multiplex PCR; TCRdb's version includes in-frame clones alone and lacks a portion of them. This repertoire shows roughly 380,000 clones, more than 75% found once; its top ten account for around 3%. Sequencing used PBMCs or T cells enriched from blood (not recorded which). Every receptor here comes from a woman aged 25 to 45 who had recovered from COVID-19.

This chain connects TRBV6-5 to TRBJ2-2; 7 nucleotides align to TRBD2. CDR1 and CDR2 from the germline V gene are MNHEY and SVGAGI. The CDR3 loop spans 15 amino acids. Germline trimming cut 0 bases from V and 5 bases from J; bases unmatched to any gene: 3. The chain's CDR3 is CASSYSGGKTGELFF. In nucleotides, the CDR3 is TGTGCCAGCAGTTACTCGGGGGGGAAAACCGGGGAGCTGTTTTTT.

The chain links TRBV3-1 (or the pseudogene TRBV3-2) to TRBJ1-2; 11 nucleotides align to TRBD1. With 4 bases clipped from V and 3 bases from J, the junction kept 10 bases outside the gene matches. Germline V gene lookup returns CDR1 LGHDT and CDR2 YNNKEL (reference sequence). CDR3 length equals 17 residues. The CDR3 reads CASSLGNGQGAYYGYTF. DNA for the CDR3: TGTGCCAGCAGCCTAGGTAATGGACAGGGGGCATACTATGGCTACACCTTC.

This chain connects TRBV4-1 to TRBJ2-7; possible D gene TRBD1, 6 bases. This CDR3 has 15 residues. V gave up 2 bases and J gave up 3 bases, with 14 bases separating them. Germline lookup yields CDR1 MGHRA and CDR2 YSYEKL. CDR3 in amino acids: CASSQRQGTIYEQYF. In DNA, the CDR3 is TGCGCCAGCAGCCAAAGGCAGGGGACCATCTACGAGCAGTACTTC.

V gene TRBV4-2 combines with J gene TRBJ1-1; 7 bases are shared with TRBD1. Germline CDR1 reads LGHNA; CDR2 reads YNFKEQ. The CDR3 totals 16 residues. The V segment lost 2 bases and the J segment 0 bases; nucleotides outside the gene matches: 6. The CDR3 sequence is CASSQPTGVMNTEAFF. The CDR3 bases are TGTGCCAGCAGCCAACCTACAGGGGTCATGAACACTGAAGCTTTCTTT.

The chain uses TRBV9 and TRBJ2-7, with 11 bases identical to TRBD1. After removal of 4 bases from V and 5 bases from J, the junction contained 8 bases not matched to a gene. Germline-derived CDR1 and CDR2 are SGDLS and YYNGEE. This CDR3 has 15 residues. CDR3 DNA sequence: TGTGCCAGCAGCCCGACGGGACAGGGGGGCCACGAGCAGTACTTC. This sequence encodes CASSPTGQGGHEQYF.